This T cell receptor beta chain was sequenced for a study of a mutant IDH1 vaccine in newly diagnosed glioma. Time point reported: week 23, last vaccination. One vaccine dose held 300 ug of mutant IDH1 20-mer peptide and came with topical imiquimod. The CDR3 has 15 amino acids. CDR1 is SGHRS and CDR2 is YFSETQ in the germline V gene. V lost 4 bases to trimming and J lost 6 bases; unmatched junction nucleotides: 8. The method was immunoSEQ multiplex PCR; TCRdb's version includes in-frame clones alone and lacks a portion of them. The data contain roughly 50,000 clones, about 81% of them singletons. In the case of this clone: The antigen is not known.

The sequencing used PBMCs, collected from a glioma patient whose treatment included an IDH1 peptide vaccine. The TCR originated in a woman between 35 and 50 years old with glioma. Some clones in this sample may be carry-over from other donors' samples. V is TRBV5-1 and J is TRBJ1-5, with 9 bases identical to TRBD1. In DNA, the CDR3 is TGCGCCAGCAGCCGTGGGACAGGGTCAGGTCAGCCCCAGCATTTT. Its translation is CASSRGTGSGQPQHF.